This T cell receptor beta chain was sequenced for a study of beta chain features in type 1 diabetes. One heparinised draw of blood, averaging around 100 mL, came from each donor. Points from the study as a whole: Patients with Type 1 diabetes showed moderately but significantly shorter TCRB CDR3s in all four CD4+ subsets. Possibly, sequencing cDNA over-represented cells that had high TCR expression levels.

The entirety of the isolated RNA underwent reverse transcription, so expressed TCRB transcripts were sequenced. The table came from immunoSEQ multiplex PCR; TCRdb's copy has only in-frame clones and leaves some out. The data contain over 600,000 clones, 12% of them singletons. The table lists this clone with a count of one. Its target is unknown. With V trimmed by 3 bases and J by 7 bases, 8 bases remained unmatched. The CDR3 loop spans 16 amino acids. CDR1 SNHLY and CDR2 FYNNEI come from the germline V gene. The sample taken for sequencing was naive CD4+ T cells from blood. V usage is TRBV2 and J usage is TRBJ2-1; TRBD1 agrees at 11 bases. This receptor was obtained from a man aged 30-40 years with type 1 diabetes. This chain's CDR3 is CASSDYRDRGKNEQFF. CDR3 nucleotides: TGTGCCAGCAGTGATTATAGGGACAGGGGGAAAAATGAGCAGTTCTTC. Together with reference TRBV2 and TRBJ2-1, the CDR3 gives the full variable domain: EPEVTQTPSHQVTQMGQEVILRCVPISNHLYFYWYRQILGQKVEFLVSFYNNEISEKSEIFDDQFSVERPDGSNFTLKIRSTKLEDSAMYFCASSDYRDRGKNEQFFGPGTRLTVL.